This is a list of T cell receptor beta chains from one sample in a study of beta chain features in type 1 diabetes. Assay: immunoSEQ multiplex PCR; the TCRdb copy retains only in-frame clones and omits some. Of 600,000 to 700,000 clones listed, 9.5% to 15% are singletons. Sequenced: naive CD4+ T cells from blood. Every receptor here comes from a man aged 30-40 years with type 1 diabetes. Each CDR3 is given with its conserved first and last residue. The order of the fields is V gene, D gene, CDR3 length, clone size, J gene, CDR3 protein, CDR3 DNA. A D gene is named only where the DNA matches it firmly. Clone size is shown for a subset of rows, as once, few, many or a class of expanded clone.

TRBV5-1,-,15,few,TRBJ1-2,CASSLVPGENYGYTF,TGCGCCAGCAGCTTGGTTCCAGGGGAAAACTATGGCTACACCTTC
TRBV18,-,12,-,TRBJ2-7,CASSPMTYEQYF,TGTGCCAGCTCACCTATGACCTACGAGCAGTACTTC
TRBV28,-,11,-,TRBJ1-2,CASLGVDGYTF,TGTGCCAGCTTAGGCGTCGACGGCTACACCTTC
TRBV7-2,TRBD1,14,-,TRBJ2-5,CASSRTGQRETQYF,TGTGCCAGCAGCCGGACAGGGCAGCGGGAGACCCAGTACTTC
TRBV10-2,-,14,few,TRBJ2-7,CASSDSDRTTEQYF,TGCGCCAGCAGTGATTCCGACAGGACGACCGAGCAGTACTTC
TRBV5-1,-,13,few,TRBJ2-1,CASSLGQLLEQFF,TGCGCCAGCAGCTTGGGACAGCTTCTTGAGCAGTTCTTC
TRBV20-1,-,10,-,TRBJ2-7,CSAQFYEQYF,TGCAGTGCCCAGTTCTACGAGCAGTACTTC
TRBV7-2,-,14,few,TRBJ2-1,CASSQKVANNEQFF,TGTGCCAGCAGCCAAAAGGTGGCAAACAATGAGCAGTTCTTC
TRBV25-1,TRBD2,18,few,TRBJ2-1,CASRQRAGGRGTYNEQFF,TGTGCCAGCAGACAACGGGCGGGGGGGCGCGGTACCTACAATGAGCAGTTCTTC
TRBV2,-,11,-,TRBJ2-5,CASSLQETQYF,TGTGCCAGCAGTCTCCAAGAGACCCAGTACTTC
TRBV5-1,-,11,-,TRBJ1-1,CASTEGTEAFF,TGCGCCAGCACTGAAGGGACTGAAGCTTTCTTT